Below, 9 T cell receptor beta chains from the same sample are listed, as sequenced in a study of shared clonotypes between healthy human individuals. Sequencing was performed with immunoSEQ multiplex PCR; in TCRdb, only in-frame clones are kept and a portion is missing. The sample comprises millions of clones, approximately 95% of which are singletons, and 0.9% to 1.4% rests with the top ten. Selected positively for CCR7 and CD45RO-negative, naive CD8 cells excluded terminally differentiated effector memory CD45RA+ cells. Sequenced sample: naive CD8+ T cells sorted from blood. The receptors were sampled from a man aged 18 to 30 in good health.

In this sample, this clone turned up a few times. The J gene is TRBJ1-2, the V gene TRBV6-1; possibly TRBD1 for D (6 bases). Germline V CDR1 and CDR2: MNHNS, SASEGT. The CDR3 consists of 15 residues. V was cut by 2 bases and J by 5 bases, with 15 bases left in between. CDR3 residues: CASSEQGSGRYGYTF. For the CDR3, the DNA is TGTGCCAGCAGTGAACAGGGGTCGGGTCGGTATGGCTACACCTTC.

The chain carries TRBV12-5 and TRBJ1-1; D is unresolved. V lost 3 bases, J lost 3 bases, and 11 bases lay in between. CDR1 LGHNT and CDR2 FRNRAP come from the germline V gene. The CDR3 is made up of 14 amino acids. CDR3 nucleotides: TGTGCTAGTGGTTTAGCAGCAGAAGACACTGAAGCTTTCTTT. It specifies CASGLAAEDTEAFF. Full variable domain (remainder filled in from reference TRBV12-5 and TRBJ1-1): DARVTQTPRHKVTEMGQEVTMRCQPILGHNTVFWYRQTMMQGLELLAYFRNRAPLDDSGMPKDRFSAEMPDATLATLKIQPSEPRDSAVYFCASGLAAEDTEAFFGQGTRLTVV.

This clone occurred once. For the CDR3, the DNA is TGTGCCAGCAGCCGCTGGGGTTTAGATGGCTACACCTTC. Its translation: CASSRWGLDGYTF. The chain couples TRBV7-2 to TRBJ1-2; D is unresolved. Germline V gene data show CDR1 as SGHTA and CDR2 as FQGNSA. V was shortened by 5 bases and J by 6 bases, with 13 bases between the two germline ends. This CDR3 is 13 amino acids long.

This chain's CDR3 is CASSPIRTDTQYF. CDR3 DNA sequence: TGTGCCAGTAGCCCTATAAGGACAGATACGCAGTATTTT. The V and J genes are TRBV19 and TRBJ2-3; the D is unclear. This CDR3 region has 13 residues. Germline V CDR1 and CDR2: LNHDA, SQIVND (reference sequence). The V and J ends lost 6 bases and 3 bases respectively, with 10 bases between them.

On this clone: The sample has other DNA sequences that encode this CDR3 too. The chain combines TRBV9 with TRBJ2-7; a weak D match, TRBD1 (6 bases). This CDR3 region has 14 residues. Germline V gives CDR1 SGDLS, CDR2 YYNGEE. Trimming left V 2 bases short and J 0 bases short, with 9 bases between. CDR3 DNA sequence: TGTGCCAGCAGCGTGGGGGACACCTCCTACGAGCAGTACTTC. This encodes CASSVGDTSYEQYF.

J is TRBJ2-1 and V is TRBV7-6; 8 bases are shared with TRBD2. V lost 4 bases and J lost 4; bases outside the gene matches: 9. The CDR3 is made up of 16 amino acids. From germline, CDR1 is SGHVS and CDR2 FNYEAQ. DNA for the CDR3: TGTGCCAGCAGCTCGACTCTGACTAGCGCATACAATGAGCAGTTCTTC. Residues: CASSSTLTSAYNEQFF.

V and J are TRBV2 and TRBJ2-5; either TRBD1 or TRBD2 may supply D (7 bases each). With 2 bases removed from V and 5 bases from J, the gap between germline ends came to 18 bases. CDR1 is SNHLY and CDR2 is FYNNEI in the germline V gene. CDR3 length equals 16 residues. For the CDR3, the DNA is TGTGCCAGCAGTGAACAGGGGGAGGGCCTCCGGGAGACCCAGTACTTC. Amino acid sequence: CASSEQGEGLRETQYF.

The rearrangement links TRBV7-2 to TRBJ1-3; D gene unclear. CDR3 length: 14 amino acids. The ends were cut back, 6 bases at V and 0 bases at J, with 9 bases in the middle. CDR1 SGHTA and CDR2 FQGNSA come from the germline V gene. CDR3 in amino acids: CASSSASSGNTIYF. The CDR3 nucleotides are TGTGCCAGCAGTTCTGCTTCCTCTGGAAACACCATATATTTT. Full variable domain (rest looked up from reference TRBV7-2 and TRBJ1-3): GAGVSQSPSNKVTEKGKDVELRCDPISGHTALYWYRQSLGQGLEFLIYFQGNSAPDKSGLPSDRFSAERTGGSVSTLTIQRTQQEDSAVYLCASSSASSGNTIYFGEGSWLTVV.

The V gene is TRBV27, the J gene TRBJ1-2; D may be TRBD1 (6 bases). V lost 4 bases and J 4 bases, leaving 10 bases between the germline ends. The CDR3 covers 13 residues. Germline values: CDR1 MNHEY, CDR2 SMNVEV (reference sequence). DNA for the CDR3: TGTGCCAGCAGTTCGACAGGTCCCTATGGCTACACCTTC. Residues: CASSSTGPYGYTF.